This TCR beta chain was sequenced in a study of control samples from healthy donors and cancer patients. Assay used: immunoSEQ multiplex PCR; TCRdb lists only in-frame clones, some missing. The table lists about 140,000 clones, under 95% of them singletons. Trimming cost V 5 bases and J 6 bases, with 8 bases left between them. This CDR3 is built from 12 residues. This clonotype was sampled from a man in his late teens or twenties in good health. The chain carries TRBV12-3 or TRBV12-4 and TRBJ1-3; D not certain. Specimen: blood. In DNA, the CDR3 is TGTGCCAGCAGTCCAAGCCCAAACACCATATATTTT. Encoded protein: CASSPSPNTIYF.